The 16 T cell receptor beta chains reported below all come from one sample, sequenced in a study of T cell responses to AZD1222 COVID-19 vaccine. The repertoire was sequenced with immunoSEQ multiplex PCR; TCRdb's copy has only in-frame clones and lacks some. The sample carries roughly 150,000 clones, 91% recorded once. The input for sequencing was peripheral blood, taken on day 0 of AZD1222 vaccination. Every receptor here comes from an adult in good health.

The chain has TRBV14 and TRBJ1-6; TRBD1 might be the D (5 bases). V was shortened by 0 bases and J by 7 bases, with 16 bases between the two germline ends. Germline values: CDR1 SGHDN, CDR2 FVKESK. This CDR3 has 17 residues. The CDR3 sequence is CASSQEGFWGNNSPLHF. CDR3 nucleotide sequence: TGTGCCAGCAGCCAAGAGGGATTTTGGGGGAACAATTCACCCCTCCACTTT.

This clone showed up just once. V and J are TRBV6-5 and TRBJ2-7; 7 bases agree with TRBD2. This CDR3 region has 14 residues. V gave up 4 bases and J gave up 2 bases; unmatched junction bases: 5. The germline V gene encodes CDR1 MNHEY and CDR2 SVGAGI. The DNA of the CDR3 is TGTGCCAGCAGTTTAAGGGGAGGGGCCTACGAGCAGTACTTC. This sequence encodes CASSLRGGAYEQYF.

The chain employs TRBV5-1 and TRBJ2-2; TRBD2 is a possible D gene (6 bases). This CDR3 is 18 amino acids long. In germline, CDR1 is SGHRS, CDR2 YFSETQ. V lost 4 bases and J lost 4, with 23 bases in between. Here the CDR3 reads CASSQTSGTPKTTGELFF. Here the CDR3 DNA reads TGCGCCAGCAGCCAAACCTCCGGGACTCCCAAAACCACCGGGGAGCTGTTTTTT. The whole variable domain, filled in from reference TRBV5-1 and TRBJ2-2, reads KAGVTQTPRYLIKTRGQQVTLSCSPISGHRSVSWYQQTPGQGLQFLFEYFSETQRNKGNFPGRFSGRQFSNSRSEMNVSTLELGDSALYLCASSQTSGTPKTTGELFFGEGSRLTVL.

V is TRBV28 and J is TRBJ1-4; D ambiguous. CDR1 and CDR2 (germline): MDHEN, SYDVKM. Deletions cut 5 bases from V and 5 bases from J, with 12 bases between. The CDR3 is made up of 14 amino acids. The CDR3 is CASSISQRNEKLFF. The CDR3 DNA follows: TGTGCCAGCAGTATATCACAGCGGAATGAAAAACTGTTTTTT.

The J gene is TRBJ1-4, the V gene TRBV28, with D possibly TRBD1 on 6 matching bases. Trimming removed 6 bases at V and 8 bases at J, with 13 bases between. CDR3 size: 13 residues. Germline CDR1 is MDHEN and CDR2 is SYDVKM. The CDR3 DNA follows: TGTGCCAGCAGAGAACAGGGAAGAGAAAAACTGTTTTTT. This translates into CASREQGREKLFF. The full variable domain, rest sourced from reference TRBV28 and TRBJ1-4, is DVKVTQSSRYLVKRTGEKVFLECVQDMDHENMFWYRQDPGLGLRLIYFSYDVKMKEKGDIPEGYSVSREKKERFSLILESASTNQTSMYLCASREQGREKLFFGSGTQLSVL.

CDR3 residues: CASGVAGQDEQYF. For the CDR3, the DNA is TGTGCCAGCGGGGTAGCGGGTCAGGACGAGCAGTACTTC. The chain links TRBV2 to TRBJ2-7, with 7 bases matching TRBD2. The trim removed 8 bases at V and 5 bases at J, leaving 9 bases unmatched. This CDR3 spans 13 amino acids. Germline CDR1 and CDR2: SNHLY and FYNNEI.

The CDR3, as DNA: TGTGCCACATTTCCGGGACTAGCGGTTTACAATGAGCAGTTCTTC. Translated: CATFPGLAVYNEQFF. V and J are TRBV28 and TRBJ2-1, with 11 bases aligning to TRBD2. Germline assignment: CDR1 MDHEN and CDR2 SYDVKM. The V segment lost 10 bases and the J segment 4 bases; nucleotides outside the gene matches: 9. The CDR3 sequence is 15 residues long. Full variable domain (remainder filled in from reference TRBV28 and TRBJ2-1): DVKVTQSSRYLVKRTGEKVFLECVQDMDHENMFWYRQDPGLGLRLIYFSYDVKMKEKGDIPEGYSVSREKKERFSLILESASTNQTSMYLCATFPGLAVYNEQFFGPGTRLTVL.

This clone was found once. The chain joins TRBV28 to TRBJ2-3; 13 nucleotides match TRBD2. V dropped 2 bases and J dropped 1; count of bases not matched to a gene: 6. The CDR3 runs to 18 residues. Germline assignment: CDR1 MDHEN and CDR2 SYDVKM. As DNA, the CDR3 is TGTGCCAGCAGTTTAGGGGCCGGGACTAGCGGGGGCACAGATACGCAGTATTTT. Translating gives CASSLGAGTSGGTDTQYF.

The gene calls are TRBV7-2 and TRBJ2-5; no clear D gene. Germline CDR1 SGHTA, CDR2 FQGNSA. The V end lost 2 bases, the J end lost 11 bases, and 12 bases lay between the germline ends. The CDR3 extends over 12 amino acids. CDR3: CASSLSGKNQYF. The CDR3 DNA reads as TGTGCCAGCAGCTTAAGTGGAAAGAATCAGTACTTC.

This chain links TRBV5-1 with TRBJ2-1; TRBD2 agrees at 11 bases. Trimming cost V 6 bases and J 5 bases; bases outside gene matches: 10. The CDR3 has 16 residues. Germline V lookup: CDR1 SGHRS, CDR2 YFSETQ. The DNA of the CDR3 is TGCGCCAGCACCTACGGGGGGACTAGCGGAAACAATGAGCAGTTCTTC. Protein product: CASTYGGTSGNNEQFF.

This sequence joins TRBV5-1 and TRBJ2-2; D may correspond to TRBD1 or TRBD2 (6 bases each). Trimming stripped 1 base from V and 2 bases from J, with 12 bases between. This CDR3 is 16 amino acids long. Germline V CDR1 and CDR2: SGHRS, YFSETQ. CDR3 residues: CASSLRRGANTGELFF. The CDR3 region has the DNA TGCGCCAGCAGCTTGCGTAGGGGGGCCAACACCGGGGAGCTGTTTTTT.

This chain joins TRBV4-1 and TRBJ2-1; D is uncertain. Germline V gives CDR1 MGHRA, CDR2 YSYEKL. The CDR3 consists of 10 residues. With 6 bases removed from V and 5 bases from J, the gap between germline ends came to 2 bases. CDR3 in amino acids: CASSHNEQFF. The CDR3 coding sequence is TGCGCCAGCAGTCACAATGAGCAGTTCTTC.

This clone showed up just once. The chain joins TRBV27 to TRBJ2-3, with D perhaps assigned TRBD1 or TRBD2 (5 bases each). Deletions cut 7 bases from V and 1 base from J, with 6 bases between. CDR1 is MNHEY, CDR2 SMNVEV, per germline (reference sequence). This CDR3 has 12 residues. The CDR3 coding sequence is TGTGCCAGCACGGGACGCACAGATACGCAGTATTTT. It codes for CASTGRTDTQYF.

A single count supports this clone. The chain combines TRBV28 with TRBJ2-7; 12 nucleotides align to TRBD1. In germline, CDR1 is MDHEN, CDR2 SYDVKM. Losses at the gene ends were 3 bases for V and 4 bases for J; bases not matched to a gene: 4. The CDR3 is 15 amino acids. The CDR3 region is CASSFGTGGMYEQYF. Written as DNA, the CDR3 is TGTGCCAGCAGTTTCGGGACAGGGGGCATGTACGAGCAGTACTTC.

The rearrangement links TRBV5-4 to TRBJ2-5; no clear D. The CDR3 totals 13 residues. Trimming took off 0 bases at V and 5 bases at J, with 8 bases between the two ends. CDR1 and CDR2 (germline): SGHNT, YYREEE (reference sequence). Here the CDR3 reads CASSLGVLETQYF. CDR3 nucleotide sequence: TGTGCCAGCAGCTTGGGAGTCCTGGAGACCCAGTACTTC.

This clone came up once. V is TRBV4-3 and J is TRBJ2-7; D may be TRBD1 (5 bases). Per germline, CDR1 LGHNA and CDR2 YSLEER. CDR3 length: 19 residues. Trimming took 0 bases from V and 0 from J, leaving 21 bases between them. The CDR3 protein is CASSQDWGRGRISSYEQYF. In nucleotides, the CDR3 is TGCGCCAGCAGCCAAGATTGGGGCAGAGGACGGATCAGCTCCTACGAGCAGTACTTC.